Listed below are T cell receptor beta chains from one sample, sequenced in a study of blood T cell repertoires in COVID-19. Assay used: immunoSEQ multiplex PCR; TCRdb lists only in-frame clones, some missing. The data show 59,000 or so clones, around four fifths seen once. Source material: peripheral blood. The receptor source for this set is a human donor in a cohort sampled during active COVID-19. CDR3s include the opening cysteine and the closing phenylalanine or tryptophan. Each record gives: V gene, J gene, CDR3 protein.

v_call: TRBV6-2/TRBV6-3
j_call: TRBJ1-6
cdr3_aa: CASSSSPTGGAGSPLHF

v_call: TRBV4-1
j_call: TRBJ1-2
cdr3_aa: CASSPGEANYGYTF

v_call: TRBV4-1
j_call: TRBJ1-1
cdr3_aa: CASSQGQGVTSWNTEAFF

v_call: TRBV30
j_call: TRBJ1-2
cdr3_aa: CAWSGTGRGYTF

v_call: TRBV2
j_call: TRBJ2-2
cdr3_aa: CASSRDRGIGDTGELFF

v_call: TRBV6-2/TRBV6-3
j_call: TRBJ1-6
cdr3_aa: CASSYSSGYSYNSPLHF

v_call: TRBV7-2
j_call: TRBJ1-1
cdr3_aa: CASSAQGQGLGTEAFF

v_call: TRBV5-1
j_call: TRBJ2-5
cdr3_aa: CASSLAAGISQETQYF

v_call: TRBV6-4
j_call: TRBJ2-3
cdr3_aa: CASSAGMTDTQYF

v_call: TRBV4-1
j_call: TRBJ1-6
cdr3_aa: CASSQGVRERYNSPLHF

v_call: TRBV3-1/TRBV3-2
j_call: TRBJ1-2
cdr3_aa: CASSHKSPAVKGYTF

v_call: TRBV30
j_call: TRBJ2-7
cdr3_aa: CAWRKIPNTYEQYF

v_call: TRBV4-2
j_call: TRBJ1-3
cdr3_aa: CASSLSVVLSGNTIYF

v_call: TRBV7-8
j_call: TRBJ2-7
cdr3_aa: CASSLVPGLGEQYF

v_call: TRBV5-4
j_call: TRBJ2-5
cdr3_aa: CASSLQGFRETQYF